Below are 25 T cell receptor beta chains sequenced from a single sample in a study of T cell responses to AZD1222 COVID-19 vaccine. The table came from immunoSEQ multiplex PCR; TCRdb's copy has only in-frame clones and leaves some out. The table lists 85,000 to 130,000 clones, approximately 89% of them singletons. This sample comprised peripheral blood, obtained on day 0 of AZD1222 vaccination. The receptor set was obtained from an adult in good health.

The rearrangement uses TRBV20-1 and TRBJ2-3, with TRBD2 as a possible D gene (6 bases). This CDR3 is 15 amino acids long. Germline lookup yields CDR1 DFQATT and CDR2 SNEGSKA (reference sequence). The ends were cut back, 3 bases at V and 0 bases at J, with 13 bases in the middle. CDR3 loop: CSASIRGTSTDTQYF. As DNA, the CDR3 is TGCAGTGCTAGTATTCGTGGGACTAGCACAGATACGCAGTATTTT.

About this clone: The conserved final phenylalanine or tryptophan is absent from the CDR3, which likely points to a read error. The chain uses TRBV3-1 (or the pseudogene TRBV3-2) and TRBJ1-6; 11 positions match TRBD1. Trimming at V came to 1 base and at J to 10 bases, leaving 3 bases not matched to a gene. The CDR3 length is 15 residues. Germline V lookup: CDR1 LGHDT, CDR2 YNNKEL (reference sequence). The CDR3 coding sequence is TGTGCCAGCAGCCAAGTCGGACAGGGGGCATCACCCCTCCACCTT. It yields the protein CASSQVGQGASPLHL.

The chain has TRBV30 and TRBJ2-2, with D possibly TRBD1 on 6 matching bases. CDR3 length equals 15 residues. The germline V gene has CDR1 GTSNPN and CDR2 SVGIG (reference sequence). Trimming removed 1 base at V and 1 base at J, with 10 bases between. CDR3 in amino acids: CAWSAKGQNTGELFF. The CDR3 DNA reads TGTGCCTGGAGTGCGAAGGGACAGAACACCGGGGAGCTGTTTTTT.

The gene calls are TRBV5-1 and TRBJ2-5; TRBD2 agrees at 11 bases. CDR1 and CDR2 from the germline V gene are SGHRS and YFSETQ. The J segment lost 2 bases and the V segment lost 0 bases, leaving 9 bases of the junction unmatched. The CDR3 length is 18 residues. CDR3 region: CASSLVGPGTSGQETQYF. Here the CDR3 DNA reads TGCGCCAGCAGCTTGGTAGGTCCCGGGACTAGCGGACAAGAGACCCAGTACTTC.

The chain links TRBV5-1 to TRBJ2-4; TRBD2 matches 14 bases. There are 14 residues in the CDR3. Germline V gene sequence: CDR1 SGHRS, CDR2 YFSETQ. The V segment lost 4 bases and the J segment 8 bases; nucleotides outside the gene matches: 2. CDR3 loop: CASSLGLAGDIQYF. CDR3 coding DNA: TGCGCCAGCAGCCTGGGACTAGCGGGGGACATTCAGTACTTC.

This chain uses TRBV4-1 with TRBJ1-5; maybe TRBD1 (6 bases). There are 15 residues in the CDR3. Per the germline V gene, CDR1 is MGHRA and CDR2 is YSYEKL. The V gene lost 4 bases and the J gene lost 4 bases, with 14 bases spanning the gap. This CDR3 is CASSPRQETNQPQHF. The CDR3 region has the DNA TGCGCCAGCAGCCCCCGACAGGAGACGAATCAGCCCCAGCATTTT.

The rearrangement uses TRBV12-5 and TRBJ1-6; no definite D call. The CDR3 is 17 residues long. CDR1 is LGHNT, CDR2 FRNRAP, per germline. V dropped 6 bases and J dropped 0 bases, with 15 bases sitting between them. This CDR3 reads CASGPDGTSSYNSPLHF. The CDR3 region has the DNA TGTGCTAGTGGACCAGACGGAACGAGCTCCTATAATTCACCCCTCCACTTT.

V and J are TRBV7-7 and TRBJ2-5; tentatively, D is TRBD1 (5 bases). The CDR3 runs 16 residues. V lost 2 bases, J lost 2 bases, and 15 bases lay in between. CDR1 is SSHAT and CDR2 is FNYEAQ in the germline V gene (reference sequence). CDR3 coding DNA: TGTGCCAGCAGCTTAAGTGACAGTGCAGGGCAAGAGACCCAGTACTTC. Its protein is CASSLSDSAGQETQYF.

The chain employs TRBV7-9 and TRBJ1-1; TRBD1 matches at 9 bases. The CDR3 consists of 15 residues. Trimming at V came to 0 bases and at J to 6 bases, leaving 5 bases not matched to a gene. The germline V gene encodes CDR1 SEHNR and CDR2 FQNEAQ (reference sequence). CDR3 nucleotide sequence: TGTGCCAGCAGCTTAGCGGGGACAGGGATATCTGAAGCTTTCTTT. It translates to CASSLAGTGISEAFF.

This clone was seen only once. The chain uses TRBV6-5 and TRBJ1-1; no clear D. Germline V gives CDR1 MNHEY, CDR2 SVGAGI. Trimming pared 2 bases from V and 4 bases from J, leaving 8 bases between. There are 13 residues in the CDR3. The chain's CDR3 is CASSYGVGTEAFF. CDR3 sequence (DNA): TGTGCCAGCAGTTACGGGGTCGGCACTGAAGCTTTCTTT.

This chain uses TRBV5-8 with TRBJ2-7; the D is unclear. CDR1 is SGHTS and CDR2 is YDEGEE in the germline V gene. Trimming took 2 bases from V and 0 from J, leaving 6 bases between them. The CDR3 contains 13 residues. DNA of the CDR3: TGTGCCAGCAGCTTCCGAAACTCCTACGAGCAGTACTTC. Translation: CASSFRNSYEQYF.

The J gene is TRBJ2-4, the V gene TRBV5-8, with D possibly being TRBD2 (7 bases). The ends were cut back, 4 bases at V and 5 bases at J, with 10 bases in the middle. The germline V gene has CDR1 SGHTS and CDR2 YDEGEE. CDR3 length equals 13 residues. In DNA form, the CDR3 reads TGTGCCAGCAGCCGGGGGGCCCAAAACATTCAGTACTTC. Translation: CASSRGAQNIQYF.

V and J are TRBV5-1 and TRBJ2-1, with D perhaps given as TRBD1 or TRBD2 (5 bases each). CDR3 size: 15 residues. Germline V gene sequence: CDR1 SGHRS, CDR2 YFSETQ. V dropped 0 bases and J dropped 6 bases, with 13 bases sitting between them. The CDR3 DNA reads TGCGCCAGCAGCTTGGGGGGGACCTCGGGCAATGAGCAGTTCTTC. Translating gives CASSLGGTSGNEQFF.

This CDR3 is CASSQDGYQETQYF. The CDR3 nucleotides read TGTGCCAGCTCACAAGACGGGTACCAAGAGACCCAGTACTTC. The chain couples TRBV18 to TRBJ2-5; D not resolved. This CDR3 comprises 14 residues. Looked up from germline, CDR1 is KGHSH and CDR2 is LQKENI. The V end was cut by 4 bases, the J end by 0 bases, with 9 bases between.

The chain employs TRBV3-1 (or the pseudogene TRBV3-2) and TRBJ1-5; the D is unclear. Germline CDR1 is LGHDT and CDR2 is YNNKEL (reference sequence). Trimming removed 4 bases at V and 4 bases at J, with 8 bases between. The CDR3 extends over 13 amino acids. The CDR3 here is CASSRRSNQPQHF. The CDR3 nucleotides read TGTGCCAGCAGCCGCCGATCGAATCAGCCCCAGCATTTT.

The genes are TRBV19 and TRBJ1-2, with D perhaps matching TRBD1 (5 bases). The CDR3 contains 14 residues. The germline CDR1 and CDR2 sequences are LNHDA and SQIVND (reference sequence). Trimming pared 3 bases from V and 6 bases from J, leaving 14 bases between. CDR3 sequence reads: CASSILPTEHGYTF. DNA for the CDR3: TGTGCCAGTAGTATTTTGCCGACAGAGCATGGCTACACCTTC.

V usage is TRBV11-2 and J usage is TRBJ1-2; 7 nucleotides match TRBD1. This CDR3 is 14 amino acids long. Losses at the gene ends were 1 base for V and 5 bases for J; bases not matched to a gene: 4. Germline CDR1 is SGHAT and CDR2 is FQNNGV. Written as DNA, the CDR3 is TGTGCCAGCAGCTTAGGGACAGGACCTTATGGCTACACCTTC. Protein product: CASSLGTGPYGYTF.

This clone occurred once. V gene TRBV6-5 combines with J gene TRBJ2-1; no clear D. This CDR3 has 11 residues. In germline, CDR1 is MNHEY, CDR2 SVGAGI. The ends were cut back, 8 bases at V and 12 bases at J, with 14 bases in the middle. This CDR3 is CASVGEIGQFF. The CDR3 DNA reads TGTGCCAGCGTTGGCGAAATAGGGCAGTTCTTC.

The chain uses TRBV30 and TRBJ1-2, with TRBD1 identical over 7 bases. The CDR3 extends over 14 amino acids. The V gene's germline CDR1 is GTSNPN and CDR2 SVGIG (reference sequence). V trimming: 4 bases; J trimming: 5 bases; junction bases outside the gene matches: 10. CDR3 sequence reads: CAWNTDRLIYGYTF. CDR3 nucleotides: TGTGCCTGGAACACGGACAGGCTGATATATGGCTACACCTTC.

The V call is TRBV9, the J call TRBJ2-5, with 12 positions matching TRBD1. Germline-derived CDR1 and CDR2 are SGDLS and YYNGEE. The CDR3 loop spans 17 amino acids. V shed 2 bases, J shed 4 bases, and the junction held 9 bases outside the gene matches. DNA for the CDR3: TGTGCCAGCAGCGTCCGAGCGGGGACAGGGGGCTCAGAGACCCAGTACTTC. It translates to CASSVRAGTGGSETQYF.

This chain joins TRBV5-1 and TRBJ2-6; tentative D call: TRBD2 (6 bases). The CDR3 contains 17 residues. Germline assignment: CDR1 SGHRS and CDR2 YFSETQ. V lost 4 bases to trimming and J lost 0 bases, with 14 bases between them. The CDR3 DNA reads as TGCGCCAGCAGCACGCCCAGGGAGGACTCTGGGGCCAACGTCCTGACTTTC. Encoded protein: CASSTPREDSGANVLTF. Using reference TRBV5-1 and TRBJ2-6 for the parts outside the CDR3, the full variable domain is KAGVTQTPRYLIKTRGQQVTLSCSPISGHRSVSWYQQTPGQGLQFLFEYFSETQRNKGNFPGRFSGRQFSNSRSEMNVSTLELGDSALYLCASSTPREDSGANVLTFGAGSRLTVL.

The chain employs TRBV10-3 and TRBJ1-1; TRBD1 matches 9 bases. Looked up from germline, CDR1 is ENHRY and CDR2 is SYGVKD. V shed 2 bases, J shed 0 bases, and the junction held 4 bases outside the gene matches. The length of the CDR3 is 16 residues. The CDR3 loop reads CAISERGQGMNTEAFF. CDR3 nucleotides: TGTGCCATCAGTGAGAGGGGACAGGGTATGAACACTGAAGCTTTCTTT.

V is TRBV7-9 and J is TRBJ1-2; tentative D call: TRBD1 (6 bases). The CDR3 totals 13 residues. The V gene's germline CDR1 is SEHNR and CDR2 FQNEAQ (reference sequence). With 6 bases removed from V and 2 bases from J, the gap between germline ends came to 10 bases. DNA for the CDR3: TGTGCCAGCAGATCGACAGGAAACTATGGCTACACCTTC. Translation: CASRSTGNYGYTF.

The V gene is TRBV2, the J gene TRBJ2-7; D not resolved. Between the trimmed V and J ends, which lost 3 bases and 3 bases, there was a span of 6 bases. The V gene's germline CDR1 is SNHLY and CDR2 FYNNEI. The CDR3 extends over 12 amino acids. CDR3 sequence (DNA): TGTGCCAGCAGTGACCTAGGCTACGAGCAGTACTTC. Its translation is CASSDLGYEQYF. The full variable domain, completed using reference TRBV2 and TRBJ2-7, is EPEVTQTPSHQVTQMGQEVILRCVPISNHLYFYWYRQILGQKVEFLVSFYNNEISEKSEIFDDQFSVERPDGSNFTLKIRSTKLEDSAMYFCASSDLGYEQYFGPGTRLTVT.

The genes are TRBV15 and TRBJ2-5; D may be TRBD2 (5 bases). Trimming took off 1 base at V and 5 bases at J, with 8 bases between the two ends. Germline lookup yields CDR1 LNHNV and CDR2 YYDKDF (reference sequence). CDR3 size: 13 residues. The CDR3 sequence is CATSRGAVETQYF. CDR3 in DNA: TGTGCCACCAGCAGAGGAGCGGTGGAGACCCAGTACTTC.